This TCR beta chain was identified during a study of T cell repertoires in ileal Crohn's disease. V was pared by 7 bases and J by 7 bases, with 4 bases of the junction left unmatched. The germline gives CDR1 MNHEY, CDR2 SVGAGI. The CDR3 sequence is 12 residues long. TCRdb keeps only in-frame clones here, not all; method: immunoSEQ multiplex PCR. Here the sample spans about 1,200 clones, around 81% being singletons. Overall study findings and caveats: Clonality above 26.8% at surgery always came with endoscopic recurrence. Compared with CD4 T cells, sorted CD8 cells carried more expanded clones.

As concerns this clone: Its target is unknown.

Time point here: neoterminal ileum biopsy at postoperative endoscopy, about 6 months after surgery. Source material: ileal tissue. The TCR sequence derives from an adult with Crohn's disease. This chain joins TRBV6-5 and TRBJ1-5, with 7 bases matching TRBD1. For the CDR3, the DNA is TGTGCCAGCACTACAGGGGACCAGCCCCAGCATTTT. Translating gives CASTTGDQPQHF.